This T cell receptor beta chain was retrieved from a study of early T cells in non-severe SARS-CoV-2 infection. V shed 4 bases and J shed 1 base, with 13 bases lying between them. The CDR3 contains 14 residues. CDR1 is SQVTM, CDR2 ANQGSEA, per germline. Using its own MiXCR run on the 5' RACE reads, TCRdb lists one record per CDR3 protein. The sample holds tens of thousands of distinct CDR3 sequences, 9.5% to 15% seen once. V gene TRBV29-1 combines with J gene TRBJ1-1; D not resolved. Sequencing used whole blood. The sequence came from an adult who was a healthcare worker with PCR-confirmed SARS-CoV-2 infection or an uninfected control (not recorded which). CDR3 coding DNA: TGCAGCGTTGTCTCTGGTCAGTCGAACACTGAAGCTTTCTTT. Translation: CSVVSGQSNTEAFF.